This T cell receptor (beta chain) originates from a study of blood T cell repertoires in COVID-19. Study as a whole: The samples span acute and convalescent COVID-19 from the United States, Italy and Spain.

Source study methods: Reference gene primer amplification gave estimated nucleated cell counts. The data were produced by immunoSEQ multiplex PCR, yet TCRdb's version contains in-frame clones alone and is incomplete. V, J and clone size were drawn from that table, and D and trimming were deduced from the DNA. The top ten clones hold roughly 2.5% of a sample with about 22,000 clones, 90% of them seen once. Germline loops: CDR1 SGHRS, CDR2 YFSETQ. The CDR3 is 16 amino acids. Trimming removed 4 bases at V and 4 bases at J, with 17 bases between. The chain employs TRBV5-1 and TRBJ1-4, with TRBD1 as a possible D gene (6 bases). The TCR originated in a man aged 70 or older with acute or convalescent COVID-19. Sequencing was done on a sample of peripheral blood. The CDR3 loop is CASSPGRQASNEKLFF. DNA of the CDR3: TGCGCCAGCAGCCCTGGGCGACAGGCAAGTAATGAAAAACTGTTTTTT.